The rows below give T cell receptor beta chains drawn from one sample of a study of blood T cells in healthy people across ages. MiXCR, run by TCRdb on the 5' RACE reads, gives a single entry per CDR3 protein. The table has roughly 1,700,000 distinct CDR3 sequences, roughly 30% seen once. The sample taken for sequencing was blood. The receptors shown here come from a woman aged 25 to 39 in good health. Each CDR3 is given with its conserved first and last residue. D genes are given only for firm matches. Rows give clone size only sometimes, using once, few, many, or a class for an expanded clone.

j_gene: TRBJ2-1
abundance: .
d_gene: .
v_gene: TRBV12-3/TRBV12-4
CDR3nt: TGTGCCAGCAGCGAACCGGGAGTCAAATACAATGAGCAGTTCTTC
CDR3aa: CASSEPGVKYNEQFF

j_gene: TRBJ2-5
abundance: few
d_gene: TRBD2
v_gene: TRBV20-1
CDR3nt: TGCAGTGCTAGAAGCGGGGGGTCCTTGGAGACCCAGTACTTC
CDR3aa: CSARSGGSLETQYF

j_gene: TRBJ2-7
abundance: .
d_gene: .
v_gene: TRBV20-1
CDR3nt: TGCAGTGCTACACTCTCCTACAATGAGCAGTACTTC
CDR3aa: CSATLSYNEQYF

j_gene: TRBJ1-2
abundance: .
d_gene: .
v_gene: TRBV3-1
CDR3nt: TGTGCCAGCAGCCAGGCCAGGTATGGCTACACCTTC
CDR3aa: CASSQARYGYTF

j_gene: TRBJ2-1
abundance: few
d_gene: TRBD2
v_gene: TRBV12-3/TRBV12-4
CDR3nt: TGTGCCAGCCTTAAGGGACTACCAAACAATGAGCAGTTCTTC
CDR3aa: CASLKGLPNNEQFF

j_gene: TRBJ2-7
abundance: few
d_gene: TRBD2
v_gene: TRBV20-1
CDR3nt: TGCAGTGCTCTCCGTAGCGGGAGGGCCGACGAGCAGTACTTC
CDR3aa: CSALRSGRADEQYF

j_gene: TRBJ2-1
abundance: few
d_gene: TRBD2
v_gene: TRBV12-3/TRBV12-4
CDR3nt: TGTGCCAGCAGTTTAGGTTTCGGGACTAGAGGCATAAATGAGCAGTTCTTC
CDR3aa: CASSLGFGTRGINEQFF

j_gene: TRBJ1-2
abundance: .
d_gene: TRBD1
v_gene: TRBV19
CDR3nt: TGTGCCAGTAGTCATACGACAGGGGGGTCTGGTGGCTACACCTTC
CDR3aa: CASSHTTGGSGGYTF

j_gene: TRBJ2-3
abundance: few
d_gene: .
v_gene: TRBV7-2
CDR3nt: TGTGCCAGCAGCTTACAGCCGGCAGCTAGCACAGATACGCAGTATTTT
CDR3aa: CASSLQPAASTDTQYF

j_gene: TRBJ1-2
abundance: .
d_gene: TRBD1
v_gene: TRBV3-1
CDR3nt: TGTGCCAGCATCCAAGATTGGACAGGGGGCGCGTTTGGCTACACCTTC
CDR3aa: CASIQDWTGGAFGYTF